Below are 20 T cell receptor beta chains sequenced from a single sample in a study of blood T cell repertoires in COVID-19. Assay: immunoSEQ multiplex PCR; the TCRdb copy retains only in-frame clones and omits some. The repertoire holds about 170,000 clones, with 90% to 95% as singletons. The specimen was peripheral blood. All receptors come from a woman in her fifties or sixties with acute or convalescent COVID-19.

On this clone: One end of the junction varies from germline; a read error may be responsible. The chain uses TRBV3-1 (or the pseudogene TRBV3-2) and TRBJ1-5, with 11 bases lining up with TRBD1. The CDR3 sequence is 15 residues long. Per germline, CDR1 LGHDT and CDR2 YNNKEL (reference sequence). CDR3 in DNA: TGTGCCAGCAGCCCTAATCTGGGACAGGGGGTTCCAGAGGATTTT. Protein sequence: CASSPNLGQGVPEDF.

As DNA, the CDR3 is TGCAGCGCCCTCTCGGGAGTGGACCAGCCCCAGCATTTT. This translates into CSALSGVDQPQHF. The chain joins TRBV29-1 to TRBJ1-5; D not certain. The CDR3 is made up of 13 amino acids. Germline loops: CDR1 SQVTM, CDR2 ANQGSEA. V was clipped by 7 bases and J by 7 bases, with 17 bases between them.

V and J are TRBV9 and TRBJ2-7; 7 bases are a match to TRBD2. Per the germline V gene, CDR1 is SGDLS and CDR2 is YYNGEE. Trimming removed 0 bases from V and 3 bases from J; junction bases left unmatched: 3. This CDR3 spans 14 amino acids. Here the CDR3 reads CASSVDPSGYEQYF. For the CDR3, the DNA is TGTGCCAGCAGCGTAGATCCTAGCGGCTACGAGCAGTACTTC.

V and J are TRBV3-1 (or the pseudogene TRBV3-2) and TRBJ1-1; D call uncertain. CDR3 length equals 16 residues. Per germline, CDR1 LGHDT and CDR2 YNNKEL (reference sequence). The germline V and J ends were trimmed by 0 bases and 1 base, with 12 bases remaining between them. The CDR3 loop is CASSQERGGRNTEAFF. DNA of the CDR3: TGTGCCAGCAGCCAAGAGCGAGGTGGGAGGAACACTGAAGCTTTCTTT.

The chain uses TRBV2 and TRBJ1-3; D unresolved. Germline loops: CDR1 SNHLY, CDR2 FYNNEI. The CDR3 loop spans 17 amino acids. The V end lost 6 bases, the J end lost 0 bases, and 18 bases lay between the germline ends. CDR3 region: CASSAPDLTFSGNTIYF. CDR3 in DNA: TGTGCCAGCAGCGCTCCTGACTTAACTTTCTCTGGAAACACCATATATTTT.

The chain has TRBV4-1 and TRBJ1-5, with a tentative D call TRBD1 (5 bases). V lost 0 bases to trimming and J lost 2 bases, with 11 bases between them. The CDR3 contains 16 residues. Per germline, CDR1 MGHRA and CDR2 YSYEKL. The CDR3, as DNA: TGCGCCAGCAGCCAAGAAGGAGGGGTCGGCAATCAGCCCCAGCATTTT. This gives the protein CASSQEGGVGNQPQHF.

J is TRBJ1-2 and V is TRBV5-4; no firm D call. This CDR3 has 15 amino acids. Germline CDR1 is SGHNT and CDR2 is YYREEE (reference sequence). Between the trimmed V and J ends, which lost 1 base and 0 bases, there was a span of 10 bases. In DNA form, the CDR3 reads TGTGCCAGCAGCTTGTTCCAGCAGGCTAACTATGGCTACACCTTC. Translating gives CASSLFQQANYGYTF.

The V gene is TRBV5-4, the J gene TRBJ1-1, with D possibly TRBD1 on 5 matching bases. Deletions cut 0 bases from V and 2 bases from J, with 8 bases between. The CDR3 is 14 residues long. Germline loops: CDR1 SGHNT, CDR2 YYREEE (reference sequence). The CDR3 DNA sequence: TGTGCCAGCAGCTTGGCCAGGGCAAACACTGAAGCTTTCTTT. It yields the protein CASSLARANTEAFF.

The CDR3 spells CASSPGQGLSYEQYF. CDR3 DNA sequence: TGTGCCAGCTCACCCGGACAGGGCCTCTCCTACGAGCAGTACTTC. The chain uses TRBV18 and TRBJ2-7; 8 bases are shared with TRBD1. The CDR3 consists of 15 residues. The junction had 4 bases not matched to a gene; V was cut back by 3 bases and J by 0 bases. Germline values: CDR1 KGHSH, CDR2 LQKENI.

This chain links TRBV30 with TRBJ1-1; D not certain. The germline V and J ends were trimmed by 5 bases and 7 bases, with 11 bases remaining between them. This CDR3 region has 11 residues. Germline V gene sequence: CDR1 GTSNPN, CDR2 SVGIG (reference sequence). The CDR3 DNA follows: TGTGCCTGGTTTAACAGCTATGAAGCTTTCTTT. It codes for CAWFNSYEAFF.

The V call is TRBV3-1 (or the pseudogene TRBV3-2), the J call TRBJ2-7; no clear D. V was shortened by 2 bases and J by 4 bases, with 15 bases between the two germline ends. The CDR3 runs 15 residues. CDR1 LGHDT and CDR2 YNNKEL come from the germline V gene (reference sequence). The CDR3 is CASSQSSSWRYEQYF. CDR3 bases: TGTGCCAGCAGCCAATCGTCCAGCTGGCGGTACGAGCAGTACTTC.

Here the CDR3 DNA reads TGTGCCAGCAGTCTAGCGGGTTCTACGCAGTATTTT. Its translation: CASSLAGSTQYF. V and J are TRBV5-4 and TRBJ2-3; TRBD2 aligns across 8 bases. Trimming took 5 bases from V and 8 from J; bases not matched to a gene: 4. Germline values: CDR1 SGHNT, CDR2 YYREEE (reference sequence). This CDR3 spans 12 amino acids.

This clone was seen a handful of times. The chain employs TRBV3-1 (or the pseudogene TRBV3-2) and TRBJ1-2, with 10 bases lining up with TRBD1. The V segment lost 4 bases and the J segment 6 bases; nucleotides outside the gene matches: 5. The CDR3 runs to 14 residues. Looked up from germline, CDR1 is LGHDT and CDR2 is YNNKEL (reference sequence). The CDR3 DNA sequence: TGTGCCAGCAGCCCCCGGGACAGGGGAAATGGCTACACCTTC. Translating it yields CASSPRDRGNGYTF.

The chain has TRBV18 and TRBJ2-7; 9 bases map to TRBD1. Germline lookup yields CDR1 KGHSH and CDR2 LQKENI. Trimming removed 1 base from V and 9 bases from J; junction bases left unmatched: 7. The CDR3 is made up of 14 amino acids. The CDR3 sequence is CASSPQGQGGVQYF. Here the CDR3 DNA reads TGTGCCAGCTCACCACAGGGACAGGGAGGTGTGCAGTACTTC.

The chain carries TRBV5-6 and TRBJ2-3; TRBD2 agrees at 9 bases. The V gene end was trimmed by 0 bases and the J gene end by 4 bases; junction bases not matched to a gene: 9. This CDR3 has 17 amino acids. Germline V lookup: CDR1 SGHDT, CDR2 YYEEEE. The CDR3 DNA sequence: TGTGCCAGCAGCTTGGTATCTAGCGGGATTATGGCAGATACGCAGTATTTT. The encoded protein is CASSLVSSGIMADTQYF. Complete variable domain (other parts from reference TRBV5-6 and TRBJ2-3): DAGVTQSPTHLIKTRGQQVTLRCSPKSGHDTVSWYQQALGQGPQFIFQYYEEEERQRGNFPDRFSGHQFPNYSSELNVNALLLGDSALYLCASSLVSSGIMADTQYFGPGTRLTVL.

CDR3 DNA sequence: TGTGCCAGCAGGCGCCTTAAACAGGGGCGACTCTATGGCTACACCTTC. It codes for CASRRLKQGRLYGYTF. The rearrangement links TRBV11-2 to TRBJ1-2; 7 positions agree with TRBD1. Germline assignment: CDR1 SGHAT and CDR2 FQNNGV. V shed 6 bases and J 4 bases; nucleotides not matched to a gene: 14. The CDR3 consists of 16 residues. Together with reference TRBV11-2 and TRBJ1-2, the CDR3 gives the full variable domain: EAGVAQSPRYKIIEKRQSVAFWCNPISGHATLYWYQQILGQGPKLLIQFQNNGVVDDSQLPKDRFSAERLKGVDSTLKIQPAKLEDSAVYLCASRRLKQGRLYGYTFGSGTRLTVV.

The J gene is TRBJ1-5, the V gene TRBV4-1; D is unclear. V lost 0 bases, J lost 0 bases, and 9 bases lay in between. This CDR3 has 16 residues. Germline-derived CDR1 and CDR2 are MGHRA and YSYEKL. The CDR3 bases are TGCGCCAGCAGCCAAGACAGACAATATAGCAATCAGCCCCAGCATTTT. Protein: CASSQDRQYSNQPQHF.

CDR3 sequence reads: CASSQPPGDTQYF. Here the CDR3 DNA reads TGTGCCAGCAGCCAACCGCCCGGGGATACGCAGTATTTT. This rearrangement joins TRBV3-1 (or the pseudogene TRBV3-2) to TRBJ2-3, with no clear D. Per the germline V gene, CDR1 is LGHDT and CDR2 is YNNKEL (reference sequence). V was pared by 2 bases and J by 6 bases, with 9 bases between. The CDR3 runs 13 residues.

A single count supports this clone. The V call is TRBV7-8, the J call TRBJ1-4; D call uncertain. This CDR3 is built from 13 residues. V was clipped by 5 bases and J by 7 bases, with 11 bases between them. Germline-derived CDR1 and CDR2 are SGHVS and FQNEAQ. This chain's CDR3 is CASSRGSGEKLFF. As DNA, the CDR3 is TGTGCCAGCAGCCGAGGATCGGGTGAAAAACTGTTTTTT.

The rearrangement uses TRBV24-1 and TRBJ2-3; 9 nucleotides align to TRBD1. The CDR3 covers 14 residues. J was trimmed by 6 bases and V by 8 bases; bases with no gene match: 8. Per germline, CDR1 KGHDR and CDR2 SFDVKD. CDR3 nucleotides: TGTGCCACCATGGGGGACAGGGTAACCGATACGCAGTATTTT. It translates to CATMGDRVTDTQYF.